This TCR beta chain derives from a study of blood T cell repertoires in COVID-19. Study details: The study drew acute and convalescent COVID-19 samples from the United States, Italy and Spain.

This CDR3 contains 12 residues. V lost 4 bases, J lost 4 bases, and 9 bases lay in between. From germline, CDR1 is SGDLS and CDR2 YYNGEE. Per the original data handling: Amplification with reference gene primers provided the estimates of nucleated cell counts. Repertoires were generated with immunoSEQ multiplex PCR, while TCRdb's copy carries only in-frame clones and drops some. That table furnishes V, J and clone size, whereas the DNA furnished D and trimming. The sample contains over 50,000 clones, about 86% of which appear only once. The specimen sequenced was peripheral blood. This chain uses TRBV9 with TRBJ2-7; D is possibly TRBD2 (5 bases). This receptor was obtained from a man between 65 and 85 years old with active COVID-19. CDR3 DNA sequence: TGTGCCAGCAGCCCCGGGGAGTACGAGCAGTACTTC. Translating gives CASSPGEYEQYF.